The T cell receptor (beta chain) under discussion was sequenced for a study of blood T cell repertoires in COVID-19. Study as a whole: Donors in the United States, Italy and Spain gave samples during acute or convalescent COVID-19.

The cohort comprised adults aged 18 to 89 years residing in around 25 US areas. Sequenced by immunoSEQ multiplex PCR; TCRdb stores in-frame clones only, minus some. The sample lists 82,000 or so clones, roughly 90% occurring once. The CDR3 length is 15 residues. Between the trimmed V and J ends, which lost 7 bases and 4 bases, there was a span of 16 bases. Germline V gene sequence: CDR1 MDHEN, CDR2 SYDVKM. The sample comprised PBMCs or T cells enriched from blood (not recorded which). The V and J genes are TRBV28 and TRBJ1-4; D not certain. This clonotype was sampled from a woman aged 50 to 65 with acute COVID-19. CDR3 DNA sequence: TGTGCCAGCATCCCTCGAGGAGGGCTTAATGAAAAACTGTTTTTT. Its protein product is CASIPRGGLNEKLFF.